The source of this T cell receptor beta chain is a study of blood T cell repertoires in COVID-19. Looking at the study overall: Acute and convalescent COVID-19 specimens originated in the United States, Italy and Spain. PBMCs, B-cell-depleted T cells, or T cells provided the cDNA or gDNA that made up the material.

Germline loops: CDR1 SGHAT, CDR2 FQNNGV. The CDR3 spans 15 residues. The V end was cut by 5 bases, the J end by 0 bases, with 12 bases between. This clone was detected a few times. Patients at the Seattle site were enrolled during active infection and followed longitudinally. Methods used by the authors: Amplification from reference gene primers served as the basis for estimated nucleated cell counts. Repertoires were generated with immunoSEQ multiplex PCR, while TCRdb's copy carries only in-frame clones and drops some. That table supplies the V and J calls and clone size; D and trimming were determined from the DNA. The table includes 150,000 to 200,000 clones, approximately 90% detected once.

This TCR came from an older woman with COVID-19, enrolled during active disease. Sequencing input: peripheral blood. V gene TRBV11-2 combines with J gene TRBJ2-3, with D tentatively TRBD1 (6 bases). The CDR3 is CASSQTGTSTDTQYF. The CDR3 nucleotides read TGTGCCAGCAGCCAGACAGGAACTAGCACAGATACGCAGTATTTT. Full variable domain (outside the CDR3, taken from reference TRBV11-2 and TRBJ2-3): EAGVAQSPRYKIIEKRQSVAFWCNPISGHATLYWYQQILGQGPKLLIQFQNNGVVDDSQLPKDRFSAERLKGVDSTLKIQPAKLEDSAVYLCASSQTGTSTDTQYFGPGTRLTVL.